This TCR beta chain was sequenced in a study of T-cell reconstitution after alpha-beta-depleted transplantation in children. Study-level points and caveats: Approximately two months post-transplant, alpha-beta T cells reportedly originated from several hundred expanded graft clones. Some patients' high day-60 TCRbeta diversity was attributed to recipient cells surviving conditioning.

This clonotype came up many times. Its antigen is as yet unknown. The CDR3 covers 14 residues. Per the germline V gene, CDR1 is SEHNR and CDR2 is FQNEAQ (reference sequence). Trimming took 5 bases from V and 5 from J, leaving 15 bases between them. Unique molecular identifiers were incorporated into the prepared TCRbeta library. TCRdb passed the PCR reads through MiXCR, listing each CDR3 protein once. Of about 110,000 distinct CDR3 sequences in the sample, approximately 6.9% were seen once. Sequencing was performed on PBMCs, mostly from graft donor cells, taken 360 days after TCRalphabeta/CD19-depleted stem cell transplant. The rearrangement links TRBV7-9 to TRBJ2-5; tentative D call: TRBD2 (6 bases). This clonotype was obtained from a male patient aged 2-9 years who had a stem cell transplant for acute lymphoblastic leukemia, so the T cells may come from the graft donor. CDR3 nucleotides: TGTGCCAGCAGCCCGACTAGTAGCTATGAGACCCAGTACTTC. Protein product: CASSPTSSYETQYF. Together with reference TRBV7-9 and TRBJ2-5, the CDR3 gives the full variable domain: DTGVSQNPRHKITKRGQNVTFRCDPISEHNRLYWYRQTLGQGPEFLTYFQNEAQLEKSRLLSDRFSAERPKGSFSTLEIQRTEQGDSAMYLCASSPTSSYETQYFGPGTRLLVL.